These T cell receptor beta chains were read from a single sample in a study of blood T cell repertoires in COVID-19. Measured with immunoSEQ multiplex PCR; TCRdb has only the in-frame clones, and not every one. The sample has some 74,000 clones, 80% to 90% seen once. The specimen was peripheral blood. These receptors were taken from a woman aged 80 or over with active or convalescent COVID-19. CDR3s include the opening cysteine and the closing phenylalanine or tryptophan. D genes are given only for firm matches. Rows give clone size only sometimes, using once, few, many, or a class for an expanded clone.

V gene	J gene	D gene	clone size	CDR3 DNA	CDR3 protein
TRBV19	TRBJ1-6	-	-	TGTGCCAGTAGTATGATGGATGGACTTAATTCACCCCTCCACTTT	CASSMMDGLNSPLHF
TRBV5-4	TRBJ2-1	TRBD2	-	TGTGCCAGCAGCTTGACTAGCGGCTCCTACAATGAGCAGTTCTTC	CASSLTSGSYNEQFF
TRBV28	TRBJ1-4	-	-	TGTGCCAACAGTAATGGAGTCGTGGGACTGTTTTTT	CANSNGVVGLFF
TRBV11-2	TRBJ2-3	-	-	TGTGCCAGCAGCGAATTTAGGGGCTCTAGAAAAAAGGGAGATACGCAGTATTTT	CASSEFRGSRKKGDTQYF
TRBV28	TRBJ1-2	TRBD1	-	TGTGCCAGCACCCTTCCGACAGGGGCCTATGGCTACACCTTC	CASTLPTGAYGYTF
TRBV3-1/TRBV3-2	TRBJ2-1	TRBD2	-	TGTGCCAGCAGCCCCCCGGCTGGGACTAGCGGGAGTCTGAGGCAGTTCTTC	CASSPPAGTSGSLRQFF
TRBV14	TRBJ2-5	-	-	TGTGCCAGCAAAGGAGGGGGGGGGCGAGAGACCCAGTACTTC	CASKGGGGRETQYF
TRBV27	TRBJ2-3	-	-	TGTGCCAGCCTCCTTGCGGAGGGAGGGGGAAGCCGAAATACGCAGTATTTT	CASLLAEGGGSRNTQYF
TRBV4-1	TRBJ2-3	-	-	TGCGCCAGCAGCCAAGGACTAGGCGCAGATACGCAGTATTTT	CASSQGLGADTQYF
TRBV5-1	TRBJ2-5	TRBD1	-	TGCGCCAGCAGCTTGGTTGGACAGGGGGCCCGAGAGACCCAGTACTTC	CASSLVGQGARETQYF
TRBV11-3	TRBJ2-1	-	-	TGTGCCAGCAGCTTAGTGCTAGGTTTGAGCGGCCCCTCCTACAATGAGCAGTTCTTC	CASSLVLGLSGPSYNEQFF
TRBV19	TRBJ1-1	TRBD1	-	TGTGCCAGTAGTATGGGACAGGGGGGAGTAATGAACACTGAAGCTTTCTTT	CASSMGQGGVMNTEAFF
TRBV5-4	TRBJ2-2	-	few	TGTGCCAGCAGCTTGGAGTGGGGGGTAAACACCGGGGAGCTGTTTTTT	CASSLEWGVNTGELFF
TRBV27	TRBJ1-1	-	-	TGTGCCAGCAGTTTTCAATTGAACACTGAAGCTTTCTTT	CASSFQLNTEAFF
TRBV6-4	TRBJ2-7	-	-	TGTGCCAGCAGTGACCACCCTTGGGAGGTCAACTACGAGCAGTACTTC	CASSDHPWEVNYEQYF
TRBV19	TRBJ2-3	-	-	TGTGCCAGTAACTCTCAGGCGGGATCATCAGATACGCAGTATTTT	CASNSQAGSSDTQYF
TRBV7-8	TRBJ2-1	TRBD2	-	TGTGCCAGCAGCTTAGTTCGGGCTAGCGGGAGAGGAAATGAGCAGTTCTTC	CASSLVRASGRGNEQFF
TRBV3-1/TRBV3-2	TRBJ1-3	TRBD1	-	TGTGCCAGCAGCCTCGGACAGGGATCAGGAAACACCATATATTTT	CASSLGQGSGNTIYF
TRBV7-8	TRBJ2-5	-	-	TGTGCCAGCAGCTTAGCCGGGATGGAGACCCAGTACTTC	CASSLAGMETQYF
TRBV7-9	TRBJ1-2	TRBD1	-	TGTGCCAGCAGCTTGAACCCGGGACAGGGTGGCTACACCTTC	CASSLNPGQGGYTF
TRBV7-2	TRBJ2-5	-	-	TGTGCCAGCAGCCGCACAGGGCCCCGAGAGACCCAGTACTTC	CASSRTGPRETQYF
TRBV2	TRBJ1-6	TRBD1	medium-sized	TGTGCCAGCAGACCCGGGACAGGAAATTCACCCCTCCACTTT	CASRPGTGNSPLHF
TRBV6-1	TRBJ1-2	-	-	TGTGCCAGCAGTGAAGCTACAGGCAGATCTAACTATGGCTACACCTTC	CASSEATGRSNYGYTF
TRBV27	TRBJ2-3	TRBD2	-	TGTGCCAGCAGTTTAGAGCCCCCGGGGGGGCTGCCAGATACGCAGTATTTT	CASSLEPPGGLPDTQYF
TRBV11-1	TRBJ2-1	TRBD2	medium-sized	TGTGCCAGCAGCTTAGAGACTAGCGGGGTGAACAATGAGCAGTTCTTC	CASSLETSGVNNEQFF
TRBV29-1	TRBJ1-1	TRBD1	-	TGCAGCGTTGACAGGGGGCTTGGAAATGAAGCTTTCTTT	CSVDRGLGNEAFF
TRBV6-4	TRBJ1-1	-	few	TGTGCCAGCAGCCGGGACACTAACACTGAAGCTTTCTTT	CASSRDTNTEAFF
TRBV6-6	TRBJ2-7	-	-	TGTGCCAGCAGGGCGACAGGCTACGAGCAGTACTTC	CASRATGYEQYF
TRBV7-2	TRBJ2-7	TRBD2	-	TGTGCCAGCAGCTCCTCTACTAGCGGGGGCTCAGAGCAGTACTTC	CASSSSTSGGSEQYF
TRBV19	TRBJ1-6	-	once	TGTGCCAGTAGCCGTGGACAGTCCCGCAATAATTCACCCCTCCACTTT	CASSRGQSRNNSPLHF
TRBV10-1	TRBJ2-5	-	-	TGCGCCAGCAGTGGAACTAGCACGGGGGAGACCCAGTACTTC	CASSGTSTGETQYF
TRBV7-9	TRBJ2-7	-	-	TGTGCCAGCAGCGGAGGGGGCGGCTCCTACGAGCAGTACTTC	CASSGGGGSYEQYF
TRBV19	TRBJ2-5	TRBD1	-	TGTGCCAGTAGTATAGATGCGAGGGGGCTGGGAGAGACCCAGTACTTC	CASSIDARGLGETQYF